This T cell receptor (beta chain) appears in the sequencing data of a study of shared clonotypes between healthy human individuals. For the study at large: Per-donor plates numbered three CD4 naive, three CD4 memory, two CD8 naive and one CD8 memory.

The test was conducted at deep level. The repertoire was sequenced with immunoSEQ multiplex PCR; TCRdb's copy has only in-frame clones and lacks some. The table includes hundreds of thousands of clones, 95% to 98% detected once. CDR1 and CDR2 from the germline V gene are SGHDN and FVKESK. The V end lost 2 bases, the J end lost 7 bases, and 12 bases lay between the germline ends. The CDR3 loop spans 14 amino acids. Naive CD8 cells, CD45RO-negative and positively selected for CCR7, excluded terminally differentiated effector memory CD45RA+ cells. Sequences were obtained from naive CD8+ T cells sorted from blood. The chain employs TRBV14 and TRBJ1-5; a weak D match, TRBD1 (5 bases). This receptor was identified in a young man in good health. The CDR3 loop is CASSQRQPVQPQHF. The DNA for the CDR3 is TGTGCCAGCAGCCAACGACAGCCGGTACAGCCCCAGCATTTT.